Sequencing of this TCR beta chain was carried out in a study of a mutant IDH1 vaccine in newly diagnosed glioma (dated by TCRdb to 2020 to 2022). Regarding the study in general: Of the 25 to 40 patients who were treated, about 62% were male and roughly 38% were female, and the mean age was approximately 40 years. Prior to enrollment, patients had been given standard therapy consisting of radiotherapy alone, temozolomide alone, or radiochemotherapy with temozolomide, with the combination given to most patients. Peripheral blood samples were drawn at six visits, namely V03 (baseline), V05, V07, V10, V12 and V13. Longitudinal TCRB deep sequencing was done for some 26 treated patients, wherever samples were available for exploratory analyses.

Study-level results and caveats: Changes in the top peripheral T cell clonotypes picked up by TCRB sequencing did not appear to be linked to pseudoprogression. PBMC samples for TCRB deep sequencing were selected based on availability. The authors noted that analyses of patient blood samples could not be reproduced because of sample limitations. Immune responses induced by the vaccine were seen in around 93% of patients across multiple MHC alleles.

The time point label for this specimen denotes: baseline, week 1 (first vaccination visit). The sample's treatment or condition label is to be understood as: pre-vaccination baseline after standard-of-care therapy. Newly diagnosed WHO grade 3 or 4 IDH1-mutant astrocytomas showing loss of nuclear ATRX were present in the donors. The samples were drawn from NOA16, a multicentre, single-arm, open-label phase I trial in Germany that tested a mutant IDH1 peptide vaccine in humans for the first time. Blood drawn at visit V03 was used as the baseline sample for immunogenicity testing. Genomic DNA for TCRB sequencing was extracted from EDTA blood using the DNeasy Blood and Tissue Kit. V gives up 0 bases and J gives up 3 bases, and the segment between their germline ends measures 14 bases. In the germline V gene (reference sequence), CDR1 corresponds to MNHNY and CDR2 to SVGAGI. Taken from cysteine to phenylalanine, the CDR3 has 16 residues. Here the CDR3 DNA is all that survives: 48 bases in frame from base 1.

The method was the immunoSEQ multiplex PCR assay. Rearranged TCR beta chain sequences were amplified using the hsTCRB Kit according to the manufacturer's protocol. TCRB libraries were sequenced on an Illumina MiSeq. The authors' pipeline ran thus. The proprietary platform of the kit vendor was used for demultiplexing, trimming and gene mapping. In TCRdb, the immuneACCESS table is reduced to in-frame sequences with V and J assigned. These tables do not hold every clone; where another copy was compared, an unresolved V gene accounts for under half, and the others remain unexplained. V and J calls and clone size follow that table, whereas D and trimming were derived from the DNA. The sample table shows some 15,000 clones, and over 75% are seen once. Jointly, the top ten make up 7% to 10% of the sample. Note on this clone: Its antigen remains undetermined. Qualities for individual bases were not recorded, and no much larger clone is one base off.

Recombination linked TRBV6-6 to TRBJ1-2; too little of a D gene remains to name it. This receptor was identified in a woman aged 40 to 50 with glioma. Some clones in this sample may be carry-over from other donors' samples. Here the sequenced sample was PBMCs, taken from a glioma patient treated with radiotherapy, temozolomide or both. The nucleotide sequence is TGTGCCAGCAGTTACTCGAAAGGTTCTCCTGACTATGGCTACACCTTC. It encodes CASSYSKGSPDYGYTF.